The 21 T cell receptor beta chains below were found in one sample sequenced in a study of CD8 T cells in Susac syndrome. The RNA input was about 0.45 to 1 ug, and it was reverse transcribed with random hexamers. MiXCR was run by TCRdb on the immunoSEQ multiplex PCR reads, yielding one entry per CDR3 protein. The table has some 400,000 distinct CDR3 sequences, more than 70% seen once. The sequenced material came from CD8+ T cells from PBMCs. These receptors all come from a human donor with multiple sclerosis.

This chain connects TRBV6-5 to TRBJ2-7; D is unclear. V was trimmed by 1 base and J by 1 base, leaving 17 bases between them. Germline CDR1 and CDR2: MNHEY and SVGAGI. The CDR3 is made up of 17 amino acids. The DNA of the CDR3 is TGTGCCAGCAGTTACTTCGGGTCCTCGGGTAGTTCCTACGAGCAGTACTTC. It is translated as CASSYFGSSGSSYEQYF.

This chain joins TRBV5-1 and TRBJ2-7; no firm D call. CDR3 length: 16 amino acids. The ends were cut back, 1 base at V and 6 bases at J, with 20 bases in the middle. Per germline, CDR1 SGHRS and CDR2 YFSETQ. The chain's CDR3 is CASSLRPTLQVSEQYF. The CDR3, as DNA: TGCGCCAGCAGCTTGCGGCCGACTCTGCAGGTCTCCGAGCAGTACTTC.

This chain joins TRBV4-1 and TRBJ2-1; the D call may be TRBD1 or TRBD2 (5 bases each). V gave up 1 base and J gave up 9 bases, with 19 bases separating them. The CDR3 runs 16 residues. Germline V lookup: CDR1 MGHRA, CDR2 YSYEKL. The CDR3: CASSQVGHREGGEQFF. DNA for the CDR3: TGCGCCAGCAGCCAAGTGGGGCACCGCGAGGGCGGTGAGCAGTTCTTC.

The chain links TRBV7-2 to TRBJ1-5, with 8 bases lining up with TRBD1. The J segment lost 0 bases and the V segment lost 3 bases, leaving 4 bases of the junction unmatched. Germline values: CDR1 SGHTA, CDR2 FQGNSA. This CDR3 region has 16 residues. CDR3 DNA: TGTGCCAGCAGCTTTTGGGGACAGGCTAGCAATCAGCCCCAGCATTTT. Translation gives CASSFWGQASNQPQHF. Using reference TRBV7-2 and TRBJ1-5 for the parts outside the CDR3, the full variable domain is GAGVSQSPSNKVTEKGKDVELRCDPISGHTALYWYRQSLGQGLEFLIYFQGNSAPDKSGLPSDRFSAERTGGSVSTLTIQRTQQEDSAVYLCASSFWGQASNQPQHFGDGTRLSIL.

The J gene is TRBJ1-5, the V gene TRBV4-1; D call uncertain. V dropped 0 bases and J dropped 4 bases, with 10 bases sitting between them. CDR3 size: 15 residues. Germline CDR1 and CDR2: MGHRA and YSYEKL. The CDR3 DNA follows: TGCGCCAGCAGCCAAGATCCTGGGATTAATCAGCCCCAGCATTTT. It is translated as CASSQDPGINQPQHF.

This chain uses TRBV12-3 or TRBV12-4 with TRBJ2-1, with D tentatively TRBD2 (5 bases). This CDR3 is 14 amino acids long. Between the trimmed V and J ends, which lost 8 bases and 5 bases, there was a span of 16 bases. The CDR3 loop reads CASVGGLTNNEQFF. In DNA form, the CDR3 reads TGTGCCAGCGTCGGCGGGCTCACGAACAATGAGCAGTTCTTC.

The chain joins TRBV6-1 to TRBJ1-1, with a possible D match to TRBD1 (6 bases). V lost 3 bases and J 1 base, leaving 9 bases between the germline ends. This CDR3 comprises 14 residues. Germline CDR1 and CDR2: MNHNS and SASEGT. CDR3 residues: CASSEAGANTEAFF. The CDR3 DNA is TGTGCCAGCAGTGAGGCAGGGGCGAACACTGAAGCTTTCTTT.

This clonotype was observed a single time. This sequence joins TRBV24-1 and TRBJ2-3; 16 bases line up with TRBD2. The length of the CDR3 is 21 residues. Germline assignment: CDR1 KGHDR and CDR2 SFDVKD. The CDR3 DNA reads as TGTTCACCCTCCACTATAACGACCGGGACTAGCGGGAGGGTTTGCCCAGATACGCAGTATTTT. Protein: CSPSTITTGTSGRVCPDTQYF.

This rearrangement joins TRBV28 to TRBJ1-5; maybe TRBD1 (5 bases). The CDR3 consists of 18 residues. Germline CDR1 is MDHEN and CDR2 is SYDVKM. V was shortened by 3 bases and J by 0 bases, with 18 bases between the two germline ends. The DNA for the CDR3 is TGTGCCAGCAGTTTCGGTGGGACGGCTCTTTATAGCAATCAGCCCCAGCATTTT. It codes for CASSFGGTALYSNQPQHF.

The rearrangement links TRBV12-3 or TRBV12-4 to TRBJ1-1; a weak D match, TRBD1 (5 bases). CDR3 length equals 11 residues. Trimming stripped 4 bases from V and 11 bases from J, with 11 bases between. Here the CDR3 reads CASSSTGRAFF. CDR3 DNA sequence: TGTGCCAGCAGTTCCACAGGACGGGCTTTCTTT.

The chain has TRBV6-1 and TRBJ2-2; no clear D gene. The CDR3 is 14 amino acids. Trimming left V 10 bases short and J 6 bases short, with 18 bases between. Germline CDR1 reads MNHNS; CDR2 reads SASEGT. The CDR3 nucleotides are TGTGCCACCAACGGCCCAACGGCGGCCGGGGAGCTGTTTTTT. It specifies CATNGPTAAGELFF.

This chain links TRBV30 with TRBJ1-2; D unresolved. Between the trimmed V and J ends, which lost 1 base and 8 bases, there was a span of 8 bases. The CDR3 is made up of 11 amino acids. Germline V gives CDR1 GTSNPN, CDR2 SVGIG (reference sequence). The CDR3 protein is CAWSDGRGYTF. The CDR3 bases are TGTGCCTGGAGTGACGGAAGGGGCTACACCTTC.

The gene calls are TRBV9 and TRBJ2-7; D not resolved. Germline V gene data show CDR1 as SGDLS and CDR2 as YYNGEE. With 2 bases removed from V and 0 bases from J, the gap between germline ends came to 9 bases. This CDR3 is 14 amino acids long. Written as DNA, the CDR3 is TGTGCCAGCAGCGTTCTTGAAAGCTCCTACGAGCAGTACTTC. It specifies CASSVLESSYEQYF.

This chain connects TRBV29-1 to TRBJ2-7, with a tentative D call TRBD1 (5 bases). The CDR3 runs 13 residues. Germline CDR1 is SQVTM and CDR2 is ANQGSEA. V lost 1 base and J lost 2, with 9 bases in between. CDR3 loop: CSVEVDSPYEQYF. For the CDR3, the DNA is TGCAGCGTTGAAGTTGACAGTCCCTACGAGCAGTACTTC.

This rearrangement joins TRBV27 to TRBJ1-1; no clear D. The CDR3 has 14 residues. Trimming shortened V by 5 bases and J by 0 bases, and 10 bases separated the two germline ends. Germline V gives CDR1 MNHEY, CDR2 SMNVEV (reference sequence). The CDR3: CASSDPNMNTEAFF. DNA for the CDR3: TGTGCCAGCAGTGACCCCAACATGAACACTGAAGCTTTCTTT.

The V gene is TRBV28, the J gene TRBJ2-1, with a possible D match to TRBD1 (6 bases). The CDR3 spans 13 residues. Deletions cut 6 bases from V and 8 bases from J, with 14 bases between. Germline CDR1 reads MDHEN; CDR2 reads SYDVKM. The CDR3 is CASSRDNRDEQFF. The CDR3 DNA reads as TGTGCCAGCAGCCGGGACAATCGGGATGAGCAGTTCTTC.

The chain joins TRBV19 to TRBJ1-1; D might be TRBD1 (6 bases). The germline V gene has CDR1 LNHDA and CDR2 SQIVND (reference sequence). Trimming pared 3 bases from V and 3 bases from J, leaving 17 bases between. The CDR3 contains 16 residues. This chain's CDR3 is CASSIFGGAGYTEAFF. CDR3 sequence (DNA): TGTGCCAGTAGTATCTTTGGGGGCGCAGGGTACACTGAAGCTTTCTTT.

This clonotype has a handful of counts. This chain uses TRBV19 with TRBJ2-7; perhaps TRBD2 as D (5 bases). CDR3 length equals 12 residues. Trimming removed 5 bases at V and 2 bases at J, with 7 bases between. CDR1 and CDR2 from the germline V gene are LNHDA and SQIVND (reference sequence). CDR3 protein: CASSGLTYEQYF. Here the CDR3 DNA reads TGTGCCAGTAGTGGACTGACCTACGAGCAGTACTTC. Full variable domain (missing parts from reference TRBV19 and TRBJ2-7): DGGITQSPKYLFRKEGQNVTLSCEQNLNHDAMYWYRQDPGQGLRLIYYSQIVNDFQKGDIAEGYSVSREKKESFPLTVTSAQKNPTAFYLCASSGLTYEQYFGPGTRLTVT.

This clonotype was counted a few times. The chain combines TRBV27 with TRBJ2-7; 10 nucleotides align to TRBD1. This CDR3 has 14 residues. The germline V gene encodes CDR1 MNHEY and CDR2 SMNVEV (reference sequence). V lost 2 bases and J lost 5; bases outside the gene matches: 3. The CDR3 DNA reads as TGTGCCAGCAGTTTAACGACAGGGGGCAACGAGCAGTACTTC. It yields the protein CASSLTTGGNEQYF.

J is TRBJ2-7 and V is TRBV7-2; D not certain. The ends were cut back, 1 base at V and 2 bases at J, with 9 bases in the middle. The CDR3 is 14 residues long. Germline lookup yields CDR1 SGHTA and CDR2 FQGNSA. CDR3 sequence: CASSLVGATYEQYF. DNA of the CDR3: TGTGCCAGCAGCTTAGTCGGAGCTACCTACGAGCAGTACTTC.

The chain joins TRBV20-1 to TRBJ2-7; D uncertain. The CDR3 totals 12 residues. Trimming cost V 3 bases and J 1 base, with 7 bases left between them. From germline, CDR1 is DFQATT and CDR2 SNEGSKA (reference sequence). This CDR3 reads CSASINSYEQYF. For the CDR3, the DNA is TGCAGTGCTAGTATCAATTCCTACGAGCAGTACTTC.